This T cell receptor beta chain was identified in a study of vaccination and CD4 T cells after COVID-19. Across the whole study: Post-vaccine sampling followed dose two by a median 72 days (range 14 to 241). Points from the study as a whole: For convalescent patients, a median 86.3% of reactive clones surfaced exclusively after vaccination. For convalescent patients, 304 of the 307 vaccine-specific clones analyzed were classified as spike mono-reactive.

Each CDR3 protein gets one entry after TCRdb re-called the PCR reads with MiXCR. Seen here are about 18,000 distinct CDR3 sequences, approximately 60% observed once, and the top ten hold more than 0.95%. Every positive PCR date fell between March and December 2020, earlier than the US Alpha, Beta and Delta variants. The CDR3 covers 13 residues. Germline CDR1 SNHLY, CDR2 FYNNEI. Deletions cut 10 bases from V and 3 bases from J, with 15 bases between. With regard to this clonotype: Its matching antigen is unknown.

This TCR derives from a human donor who had recovered from COVID-19. The chain recombines TRBV2 with TRBJ1-2; tentatively, D is TRBD1 (5 bases). Sequenced material: CD4+ T cells from blood, taken after SARS-CoV-2 vaccination. CDR3 sequence: CATQRGEDYGYTF. In DNA, the CDR3 is TGTGCCACCCAGAGGGGAGAGGACTATGGCTACACCTTC.